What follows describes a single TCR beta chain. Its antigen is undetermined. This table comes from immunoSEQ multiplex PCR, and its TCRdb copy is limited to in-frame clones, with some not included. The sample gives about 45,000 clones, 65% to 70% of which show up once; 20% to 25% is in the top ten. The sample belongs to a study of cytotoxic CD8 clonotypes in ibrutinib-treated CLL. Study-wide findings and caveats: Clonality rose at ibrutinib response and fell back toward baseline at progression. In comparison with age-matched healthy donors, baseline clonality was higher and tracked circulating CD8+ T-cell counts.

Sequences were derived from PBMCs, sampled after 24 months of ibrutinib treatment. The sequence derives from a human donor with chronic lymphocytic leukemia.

The CDR3 nucleotides read TGTGCCAGCAACCCCGGGACACACACTGGAAACACCATATATTTT. It translates to CASNPGTHTGNTIYF. V usage is TRBV6-1 and J usage is TRBJ1-3; the D gene is possibly TRBD1 (6 bases). The germline gives CDR1 MNHNS, CDR2 SASEGT. The V and J ends lost 7 bases and 2 bases respectively, with 15 bases between them. The CDR3 loop spans 15 amino acids.